This T cell receptor beta chain was observed in a study of blood T cell repertoires in COVID-19. Original data processing: Estimation of nucleated cell counts was performed using reference gene primer amplification. The method was immunoSEQ multiplex PCR; TCRdb's version includes in-frame clones alone and lacks a portion of them. The D gene and trimming were derived from the DNA, and the V and J assignments and clone size from that table. Here the sample spans about 150,000 clones, about 86% being singletons. This CDR3 contains 16 residues. Germline V gene lookup returns CDR1 SGHRS and CDR2 YFSETQ. The V segment lost 1 base and the J segment 3 bases; nucleotides outside the gene matches: 7. Participants spanned ages about 18 to 89 years and resided in some 22 US areas. Researchers sorted participants into cohorts using their self-reported clinical history. Recovered status applied to Cohort 3 donors who had two consecutive negative PCRs. It also applied to those with clearance or with symptom resolution.

The chain couples TRBV5-1 to TRBJ2-3; 8 bases are shared with TRBD2. This TCR was sampled from a man in his fifties who had recovered from COVID-19. The sample taken for sequencing was PBMCs or T cells enriched from blood (not recorded which). This CDR3 reads CASSLSRSSGTDTQYF. DNA for the CDR3: TGCGCCAGCAGCTTGTCACGGTCTAGCGGGACAGATACGCAGTATTTT.